There are many counts of the clone carrying this TCR beta chain. The sample is drawn from a study of T cells in Graves' hyperthyroidism and ophthalmopathy. Researchers amplified the TCR beta CDR3 regions from RNA transcripts. When the TCR CDR3 underwent first-round RT-PCR, the HTBI primer set was used. TCRdb reprocessed the multiplex PCR reads with MiXCR, giving one entry per CDR3 protein. The sample has hundreds of thousands of distinct CDR3 sequences; 14% are singletons. Germline CDR1 DFQATT, CDR2 SNEGSKA (reference sequence). The length of the CDR3 is 13 residues. Between the trimmed V and J ends, which lost 6 bases and 5 bases, there was a span of 14 bases.

The V gene is TRBV20-1, the J gene TRBJ2-1; TRBD2 might be the D (6 bases). The specimen was blood. This TCR came from a woman between 18 and 30 years old with Graves' hyperthyroidism. The CDR3, as DNA: TGCAGTGCCTCGTCGGGAGTAAACAATGAGCAGTTCTTC. It codes for CSASSGVNNEQFF.